Below, 13 T cell receptor beta chains from the same sample are listed, as sequenced in a study of radiotherapy plus CTLA-4 blockade in lung cancer. Clones were read by immunoSEQ multiplex PCR, and TCRdb kept only the in-frame ones, dropping some. The data hold about 110,000 clones, with approximately 77% observed a single time. Sample: peripheral blood, taken from a patient treated with radiotherapy plus ipilimumab. These TCRs come from a human donor with non-small cell lung cancer that progressed on radiotherapy plus ipilimumab. Some clones in this sample may be carry-over from other donors' samples.

There are a few counts of this clone. The same CDR3 arises from other DNA sequences in this sample as well. V usage is TRBV5-1 and J usage is TRBJ2-5; the D call may be TRBD1 or TRBD2 (5 bases each). Between the trimmed V and J ends, which lost 4 bases and 1 base, there was a span of 14 bases. Germline CDR1 SGHRS, CDR2 YFSETQ. This CDR3 is 15 amino acids long. In DNA form, the CDR3 reads TGCGCCAGCAGCCCCTGGGACGGATCCCAAGAGACCCAGTACTTC. It encodes CASSPWDGSQETQYF.

The chain combines TRBV29-1 with TRBJ1-1; D is uncertain. Trimming took 3 bases from V and 5 from J, leaving 10 bases between them. Germline-derived CDR1 and CDR2 are SQVTM and ANQGSEA. The CDR3 loop spans 12 amino acids. The CDR3 spells CSVDSPRTEAFF. CDR3 DNA: TGCAGCGTTGATTCGCCGAGGACTGAAGCTTTCTTT.

V is TRBV9 and J is TRBJ2-1; D assignment may be TRBD1 or TRBD2 (6 bases each). From germline, CDR1 is SGDLS and CDR2 YYNGEE. This CDR3 contains 15 residues. With 3 bases removed from V and 4 bases from J, the gap between germline ends came to 14 bases. CDR3 residues: CASSAEGGPYNEQFF. The CDR3 DNA reads TGTGCCAGCAGCGCCGAAGGGGGGCCTTACAATGAGCAGTTCTTC.

The V gene is TRBV7-3, the J gene TRBJ2-1; 10 nucleotides align to TRBD2. The germline V gene encodes CDR1 SGHTA and CDR2 FQGTGA. The CDR3 is 14 residues long. Unmatched junction bases numbered 5, after V lost 5 bases and J lost 7 bases. This CDR3 reads CASSKLAGWNEQFF. The CDR3 DNA reads as TGTGCCAGCAGCAAACTAGCGGGGTGGAATGAGCAGTTCTTC.

This clone was recorded once. The chain employs TRBV11-1 and TRBJ1-2, with TRBD1 identical over 7 bases. This CDR3 spans 13 amino acids. Looked up from germline, CDR1 is SGHAT and CDR2 is FQDESV (reference sequence). The junction had 3 bases not matched to a gene; V was cut back by 5 bases and J by 3 bases. DNA of the CDR3: TGTGCCAGCAGCCAAGACAGGGACTATGGCTACACCTTC. It translates to CASSQDRDYGYTF. Together with reference TRBV11-1 and TRBJ1-2, the CDR3 gives the full variable domain: EAEVAQSPRYKITEKSQAVAFWCDPISGHATLYWYRQILGQGPELLVQFQDESVVDDSQLPKDRFSAERLKGVDSTLKIQPAELGDSAMYLCASSQDRDYGYTFGSGTRLTVV.

The chain has TRBV7-3 and TRBJ1-6, with no clear D. This CDR3 region has 15 residues. CDR1 and CDR2 from the germline V gene are SGHTA and FQGTGA. V shed 2 bases and J shed 13 bases, with 18 bases lying between them. Here the CDR3 DNA reads TGTGCCAGCAGCTTAGGGCAGCACTCCCTAGAGCCCCTCCACTTT. Protein product: CASSLGQHSLEPLHF.

This clone was detected a few times. The V call is TRBV19, the J call TRBJ1-5; tentatively, D is TRBD1 (6 bases). The CDR3 sequence is 15 residues long. Trimming pared 5 bases from V and 2 bases from J, leaving 13 bases between. The germline CDR1 and CDR2 sequences are LNHDA and SQIVND (reference sequence). The CDR3 DNA reads TGTGCCAGTAGTGTGAGGGGGTCGGGCAATCAGCCCCAGCATTTT. Amino acid sequence: CASSVRGSGNQPQHF. The whole variable domain, remainder taken from reference TRBV19 and TRBJ1-5, is DGGITQSPKYLFRKEGQNVTLSCEQNLNHDAMYWYRQDPGQGLRLIYYSQIVNDFQKGDIAEGYSVSREKKESFPLTVTSAQKNPTAFYLCASSVRGSGNQPQHFGDGTRLSIL.

The chain combines TRBV18 with TRBJ1-1; D remains unclear. The CDR3 loop spans 15 amino acids. Trimming pared 1 base from V and 1 base from J, leaving 10 bases between. Germline V gene sequence: CDR1 KGHSH, CDR2 LQKENI. The CDR3 here is CASSPLVDPNTEAFF. The CDR3, as DNA: TGTGCCAGCTCACCACTCGTAGACCCGAACACTGAAGCTTTCTTT.

The gene calls are TRBV11-2 and TRBJ1-2; D unresolved. Between the trimmed V and J ends, which lost 5 bases and 4 bases, there was a span of 20 bases. Germline V gene data show CDR1 as SGHAT and CDR2 as FQNNGV. This CDR3 comprises 16 residues. CDR3 loop: CASSPPQGLPLYGYTF. The CDR3 region has the DNA TGTGCCAGCAGCCCCCCCCAAGGCCTTCCCCTCTATGGCTACACCTTC.

V gene TRBV5-1 combines with J gene TRBJ2-1; D ambiguous. The CDR3 spans 17 residues. V lost 2 bases and J lost 0, with 15 bases in between. Germline CDR1 and CDR2: SGHRS and YFSETQ. The CDR3 loop reads CASSFMTGGSSYNEQFF. Written as DNA, the CDR3 is TGCGCCAGCAGCTTTATGACGGGCGGCAGCTCCTACAATGAGCAGTTCTTC.

J is TRBJ1-2 and V is TRBV28; 12 bases agree with TRBD1. CDR1 and CDR2 from the germline V gene are MDHEN and SYDVKM. The junction had 5 bases not matched to a gene; V was cut back by 4 bases and J by 8 bases. CDR3 length: 14 amino acids. CDR3 bases: TGTGCCAGCAGTTCACCGGGACAGGGGGCCGGCTACACCTTC. The encoded protein is CASSSPGQGAGYTF.

V gene TRBV5-6 combines with J gene TRBJ2-7, with a tentative D call TRBD2 (5 bases). The V end was cut by 7 bases, the J end by 2 bases, with 10 bases between. CDR1 SGHDT and CDR2 YYEEEE come from the germline V gene. There are 12 residues in the CDR3. The CDR3 DNA follows: TGTGCCAGCGGGAGACAAACCTACGAGCAGTACTTC. It encodes CASGRQTYEQYF.

V usage is TRBV4-3 and J usage is TRBJ1-1, with 8 bases aligning to TRBD1. V was pared by 2 bases and J by 0 bases, with 11 bases of the junction left unmatched. The CDR3 is 18 residues long. Looked up from germline, CDR1 is LGHNA and CDR2 is YSLEER. The CDR3 DNA reads as TGCGCCAGCAGCCAACAATGGACAGGGAGGGCCCTGAACACTGAAGCTTTCTTT. Translated, it gives CASSQQWTGRALNTEAFF.